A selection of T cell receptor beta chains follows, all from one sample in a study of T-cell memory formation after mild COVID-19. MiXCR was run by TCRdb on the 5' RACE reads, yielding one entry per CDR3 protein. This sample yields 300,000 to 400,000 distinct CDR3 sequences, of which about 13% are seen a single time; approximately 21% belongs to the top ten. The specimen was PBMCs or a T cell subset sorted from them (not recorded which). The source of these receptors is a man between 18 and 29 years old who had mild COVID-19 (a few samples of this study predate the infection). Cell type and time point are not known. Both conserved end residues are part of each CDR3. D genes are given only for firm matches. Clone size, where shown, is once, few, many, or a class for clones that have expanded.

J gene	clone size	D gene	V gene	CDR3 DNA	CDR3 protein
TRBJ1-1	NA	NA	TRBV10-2	TGCGCCAGCAGCTTCAGGGATTACGCTGAAGCTTTCTTT	CASSFRDYAEAFF
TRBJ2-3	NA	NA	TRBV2	TGTGCCAGCAGTGAGGGGGGGGCCCCAGATACGCAGTATTTT	CASSEGGAPDTQYF
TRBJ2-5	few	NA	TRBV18	TGTGCCAGCTCACCACGACCGGAAGAGACCCAGTACTTC	CASSPRPEETQYF
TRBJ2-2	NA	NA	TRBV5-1	TGCGCCAGCAGCTTGGGGCCGGCTAGATACACCGGGGAGCTGTTTTTT	CASSLGPARYTGELFF
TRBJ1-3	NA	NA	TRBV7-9	TGTGCCAGCAGCTCGGGACAAGAGCCTGGAAACACCATATATTTT	CASSSGQEPGNTIYF
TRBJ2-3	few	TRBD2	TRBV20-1	TGCAGTGCTAGAGATCTCGCGGGGGCAGATACGCAGTATTTT	CSARDLAGADTQYF
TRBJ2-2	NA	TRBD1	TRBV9	TGTGCCAGCAGCGTACAGGGGGCTGGGGACACCGGGGAGCTGTTTTTT	CASSVQGAGDTGELFF
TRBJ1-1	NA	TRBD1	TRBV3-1	TGTGCCAGCAGCCTTCGACAGGGAGGGAACACTGAAGCTTTCTTT	CASSLRQGGNTEAFF
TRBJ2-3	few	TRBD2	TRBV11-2	TGTGCCAGCAGCTGGCTAGCGGGGAGCCCGGATACGCAGTATTTT	CASSWLAGSPDTQYF
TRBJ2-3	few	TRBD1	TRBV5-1	TGCGCCAGCAGCTCAAAGTCGGGACAGGGGACGCAGTATTTT	CASSSKSGQGTQYF
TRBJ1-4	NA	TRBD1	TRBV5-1	TGCGCCAGCAGCATCGGGACAGCTAATGAAAAACTGTTTTTT	CASSIGTANEKLFF
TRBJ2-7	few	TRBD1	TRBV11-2	TGTGCCAGCAGCTTGACAGGGGACTACGAGCAGTACTTC	CASSLTGDYEQYF
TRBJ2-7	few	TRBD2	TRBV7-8	TGTGCCAGCCTTATTGGCGGGGGAGGAGAGCAGTACTTC	CASLIGGGGEQYF
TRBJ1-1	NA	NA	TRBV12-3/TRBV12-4	TGTGCCAGCAGTTTTTGGGGGGGGCTGTCTGAAGCTTTCTTT	CASSFWGGLSEAFF
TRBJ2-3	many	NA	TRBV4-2	TGTGCCAGCAGCCAAGGGGGGGCTCCGGGACATACGCAGTATTTT	CASSQGGAPGHTQYF
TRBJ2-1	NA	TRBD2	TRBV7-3	TGTGCCAGCAGCGTGACTAGCGGGGGGTACAATGAGCAGTTCTTC	CASSVTSGGYNEQFF
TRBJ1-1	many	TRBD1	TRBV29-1	TGCAGCGTTCGGACAGGGCGTTGGACTGAAGCTTTCTTT	CSVRTGRWTEAFF
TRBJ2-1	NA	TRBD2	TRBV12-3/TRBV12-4	TGTGCCAGCAGCCTAACGGGGGGGTCTGAGCAGTTCTTC	CASSLTGGSEQFF
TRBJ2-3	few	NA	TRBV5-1	TGCGCCAGCAGCTTGTTACAGGTCGGAGATACGCAGTATTTT	CASSLLQVGDTQYF
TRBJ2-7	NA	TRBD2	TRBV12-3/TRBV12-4	TGTGCCAGCAGTGCCCGACTAGCGGGGGGTTACGAGCAGTACTTC	CASSARLAGGYEQYF
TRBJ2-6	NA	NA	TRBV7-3	TGTGCCAGCAGTGACGGACCCGGCTCTGGGGCCAACGTCCTGACTTTC	CASSDGPGSGANVLTF
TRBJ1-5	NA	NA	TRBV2	TGTGCCAGCAGCCAGGTGACAGATCAGCCCCAGCATTTT	CASSQVTDQPQHF
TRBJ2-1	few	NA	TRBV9	TGTGCCAGCAGCGTAGGGGGTAGCGGAATACTGTACAATGAGCAGTTCTTC	CASSVGGSGILYNEQFF
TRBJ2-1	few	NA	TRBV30	TGTGCCTGGAGTGTAGCTAGTGAGCAGTTCTTC	CAWSVASEQFF
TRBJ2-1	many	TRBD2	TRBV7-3	TGTGCCAGCAGCCCCCTAGCGGGCTCCTACAATGAGCAGTTCTTC	CASSPLAGSYNEQFF
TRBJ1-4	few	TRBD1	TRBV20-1	TGCAGTGCTAGGAGACAGGGGGCGAACGATGAAAAACTGTTTTTT	CSARRQGANDEKLFF
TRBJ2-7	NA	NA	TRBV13	TGTGCCAGCAGCTTAGGACCAAGTCCCTCCGAGCAGTACTTC	CASSLGPSPSEQYF
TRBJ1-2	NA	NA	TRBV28	TGTGCCAGCGTCCCCGGGGTGGAGTATGGCTACACCTTC	CASVPGVEYGYTF
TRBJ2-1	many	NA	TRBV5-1	TGCGCCAGCAGGCTGGCACCCCCGGGCGGCAATGAGCAGTTCTTC	CASRLAPPGGNEQFF